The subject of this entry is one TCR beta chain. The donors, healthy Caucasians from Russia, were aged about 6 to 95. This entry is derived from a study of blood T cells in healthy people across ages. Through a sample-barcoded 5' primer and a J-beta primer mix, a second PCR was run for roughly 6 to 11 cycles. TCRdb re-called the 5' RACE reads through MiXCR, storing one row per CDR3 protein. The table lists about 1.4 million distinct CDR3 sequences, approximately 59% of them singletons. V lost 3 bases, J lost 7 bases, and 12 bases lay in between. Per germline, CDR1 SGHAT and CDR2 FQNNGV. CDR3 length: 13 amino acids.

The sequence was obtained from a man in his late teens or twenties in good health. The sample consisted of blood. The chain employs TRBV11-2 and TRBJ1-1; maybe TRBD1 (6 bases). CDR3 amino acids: CASSFAGANEAFF. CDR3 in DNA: TGTGCCAGCAGCTTTGCAGGGGCTAATGAAGCTTTCTTT.